A single sample is the source of the 24 T cell receptor beta chains below, sequenced in a study of monozygotic twins with inflammatory bowel disease. TCRdb re-called the 5' RACE reads; one entry per CDR3 protein, DNA not given. The listing contains over 350,000 distinct CDR3 sequences. The material sequenced was blood. The origin of the receptors is a human donor with ulcerative colitis or Crohn's disease, or a healthy co-twin of an affected twin (not recorded which).

V and J are TRBV12-3 or TRBV12-4 and TRBJ2-7; TCRdb selects TRBD1, and the lack of DNA leaves this call unchecked. The CDR3 length is 17 residues. The CDR3 spells CASSEFPGQGARYEQYF.

The chain couples TRBV4-3 to TRBJ2-7; TCRdb selects TRBD1, and the lack of DNA leaves this call unchecked. The CDR3 runs 13 residues. Germline values: CDR1 LGHNA, CDR2 YSLEER. The chain's CDR3 is CASSQYRGGEQYF.

This chain uses TRBV18 with TRBJ2-3; TCRdb designates TRBD1, a call that cannot be tested without DNA. The CDR3 sequence is 16 residues long. Germline lookup yields CDR1 KGHSH and CDR2 LQKENI. CDR3 protein: CASSPRTGGAADTQYF.

This rearrangement joins TRBV4-1 to TRBJ1-3; TCRdb proposes TRBD1, but this gene call is untestable without DNA. In germline, CDR1 is MGHRA, CDR2 YSYEKL. The CDR3 has 16 amino acids. This CDR3 is CASSQGDRANGNTIYF.

The V call is TRBV7-9, the J call TRBJ2-1; TCRdb designates TRBD2, a call that cannot be tested without DNA. Germline V gene data show CDR1 as SEHNR and CDR2 as FQNEAQ (reference sequence). This CDR3 has 16 amino acids. The chain's CDR3 is CASSSTTSGGFPWGFF.

This chain joins TRBV5-1 and TRBJ1-1; TCRdb calls TRBD1, which cannot be checked without DNA. Germline lookup yields CDR1 SGHRS and CDR2 YFSETQ. The CDR3 is made up of 15 amino acids. The CDR3 region is CASSLSSGANTEAFF.

The rearrangement joins TRBV10-3 to TRBJ2-2; TCRdb's D call, TRBD1, is unchecked because there is no DNA. This CDR3 has 14 amino acids. Germline CDR1 is ENHRY and CDR2 is SYGVKD. The CDR3 loop reads CAISARGSTGELFF.

V is TRBV29-1 and J is TRBJ1-1. The CDR3 spans 14 residues. Germline V gives CDR1 SQVTM, CDR2 ANQGSEA. The CDR3 loop is CSVEVRRLNTEAFF.

The V gene is TRBV10-3, the J gene TRBJ2-5; the D gene TCRdb calls, TRBD1, cannot be checked with no DNA. Germline lookup yields CDR1 ENHRY and CDR2 SYGVKD. The CDR3 covers 13 residues. CDR3 in amino acids: CAINRDSQETQYF.

This sequence joins TRBV10-3 and TRBJ2-5; without DNA, the TCRdb call of TRBD1 cannot be checked. CDR1 is ENHRY, CDR2 SYGVKD, per germline. The CDR3 sequence is 17 residues long. The chain's CDR3 is CAISIDPPGGGQETQYF.

This chain uses TRBV7-2 with TRBJ1-4; the TCRdb call, TRBD1, lacks DNA for checking. CDR1 and CDR2 (germline): SGHTA, FQGNSA. The CDR3 loop spans 16 amino acids. CDR3 loop: CASSLAGTGGYEKLFF.

This chain connects TRBV2 to TRBJ1-4. The CDR3 spans 15 residues. The germline V gene has CDR1 SNHLY and CDR2 FYNNEI. The CDR3 here is CASTKNLGTNEKLFF.

The gene calls are TRBV9 and TRBJ2-3; as DNA is missing, the TRBD1 call by TCRdb cannot be tested. The CDR3 length is 16 residues. The germline CDR1 and CDR2 sequences are SGDLS and YYNGEE. The CDR3 protein is CASSASQGMSTDTQYF.

The chain employs TRBV5-1 and TRBJ2-2; TCRdb's assignment of TRBD1 cannot be checked, as there is no DNA. This CDR3 contains 13 residues. Germline lookup yields CDR1 SGHRS and CDR2 YFSETQ. The CDR3 here is CASSLGQNQELFF.

The rearrangement uses TRBV4-2 and TRBJ1-3; the D gene TCRdb calls, TRBD1, cannot be checked with no DNA. The germline CDR1 and CDR2 sequences are LGHNA and YNFKEQ. CDR3 length equals 15 residues. CDR3 protein: CASSQVTGYGNTIYF.

V gene TRBV7-2 combines with J gene TRBJ1-5; without DNA, the TCRdb call of TRBD1 cannot be checked. The CDR3 is 13 amino acids. Germline V gene data show CDR1 as SGHTA and CDR2 as FQGNSA. The CDR3 reads CATGLRGNQPQHF.

The gene calls are TRBV28 and TRBJ2-7. The CDR3 length is 15 residues. Looked up from germline, CDR1 is MDHEN and CDR2 is SYDVKM. CDR3 in amino acids: CASSNTKTPTYEQYF. Full variable domain (rest looked up from reference TRBV28 and TRBJ2-7): DVKVTQSSRYLVKRTGEKVFLECVQDMDHENMFWYRQDPGLGLRLIYFSYDVKMKEKGDIPEGYSVSREKKERFSLILESASTNQTSMYLCASSNTKTPTYEQYFGPGTRLTVT.

The CDR3 is CASSLDRGGREQFF. The J gene is TRBJ2-1, the V gene TRBV5-1; TCRdb selects TRBD2, and the lack of DNA leaves this call unchecked. The germline CDR1 and CDR2 sequences are SGHRS and YFSETQ. The CDR3 covers 14 residues.

The chain employs TRBV12-3 or TRBV12-4 and TRBJ1-2. The CDR3 extends over 14 amino acids. The CDR3 loop reads CASRHTLGTDGYTF.

V usage is TRBV6-4 and J usage is TRBJ2-3; lacking DNA, the TRBD1 call made by TCRdb goes unchecked. The CDR3 has 15 amino acids. The germline CDR1 and CDR2 sequences are MRHNA and SNTAGT. The CDR3 here is CASSPGHTSTDTQYF.

The rearrangement links TRBV6-2 or TRBV6-3 to TRBJ1-6; the D call of TRBD1 rests on TCRdb alone, since no DNA is present to check it. The CDR3 covers 17 residues. In germline, CDR1 is MNHEY, CDR2 SVGEGT. CDR3 loop: CASSYSAVAARNSPLHF.

The chain carries TRBV19 and TRBJ1-4; the D gene TCRdb calls, TRBD1, cannot be checked with no DNA. CDR1 and CDR2 (germline): LNHDA, SQIVND (reference sequence). The CDR3 runs 18 residues. The chain's CDR3 is CASSIRQITPQGLEKLFF.

This chain links TRBV4-1 with TRBJ1-1; TCRdb reports TRBD1, a call that lacks DNA to check it against. Germline loops: CDR1 MGHRA, CDR2 YSYEKL. The CDR3 is made up of 14 amino acids. CDR3 region: CASSLPQENTEAFF.

The chain uses TRBV11-1 and TRBJ2-3; the D call from TCRdb, TRBD1, cannot be confirmed without DNA. From germline, CDR1 is SGHAT and CDR2 FQDESV (reference sequence). The CDR3 covers 18 residues. The CDR3 is CASNPILRDKEFTDTQYF.